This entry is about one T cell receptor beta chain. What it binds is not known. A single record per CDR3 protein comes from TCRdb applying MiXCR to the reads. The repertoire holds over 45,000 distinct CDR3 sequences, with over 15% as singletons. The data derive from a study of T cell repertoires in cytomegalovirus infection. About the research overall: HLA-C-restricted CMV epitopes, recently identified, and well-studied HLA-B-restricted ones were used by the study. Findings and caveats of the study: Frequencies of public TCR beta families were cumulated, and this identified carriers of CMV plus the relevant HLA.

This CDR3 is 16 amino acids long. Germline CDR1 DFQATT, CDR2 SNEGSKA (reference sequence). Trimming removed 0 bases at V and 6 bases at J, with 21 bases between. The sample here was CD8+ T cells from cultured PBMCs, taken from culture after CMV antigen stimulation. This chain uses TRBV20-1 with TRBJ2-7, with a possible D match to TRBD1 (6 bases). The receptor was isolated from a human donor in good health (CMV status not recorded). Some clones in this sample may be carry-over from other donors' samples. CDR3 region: CSAREASARGRGEQYF. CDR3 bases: TGCAGTGCTAGAGAGGCTTCAGCCAGGGGTAGGGGCGAGCAGTACTTC.